The 8 T cell receptor beta chains in this list originate from one sample, sequenced in a study of blood T cell repertoires in COVID-19. Repertoires were generated with immunoSEQ multiplex PCR, while TCRdb's copy carries only in-frame clones and drops some. The sample has about 350,000 clones, approximately 90% seen once. The sequencing sample was made of peripheral blood. The origin of the receptors is a woman aged 55-70 years with COVID-19, enrolled during active disease.

This chain links TRBV19 with TRBJ1-2; 11 bases line up with TRBD1. The CDR3 loop spans 17 amino acids. The germline V gene has CDR1 LNHDA and CDR2 SQIVND (reference sequence). V lost 8 bases, J lost 7 bases, and 18 bases stayed unmatched. CDR3 amino acids: CASVRTGTGGIIAGYTF. For the CDR3, the DNA is TGTGCCAGTGTAAGAACCGGGACAGGGGGAATCATCGCTGGCTACACCTTC.

V and J are TRBV6-6 and TRBJ1-5; TRBD1 matches 10 bases. Germline V gene sequence: CDR1 MNHNY, CDR2 SVGAGI (reference sequence). CDR3 length: 16 residues. The junction had 9 bases not matched to a gene; V was cut back by 6 bases and J by 4 bases. The CDR3 loop is CASSPGTGARNQPQHF. The CDR3 region has the DNA TGTGCCAGCAGCCCCGGGACAGGGGCAAGAAATCAGCCCCAGCATTTT.

The J gene is TRBJ1-1, the V gene TRBV27, with no clear D. The CDR3 contains 13 residues. V shed 3 bases and J shed 0 bases, with 5 bases lying between them. Germline V CDR1 and CDR2: MNHEY, SMNVEV (reference sequence). Here the CDR3 DNA reads TGTGCCAGCAGTTTCGGGTTGAACACTGAAGCTTTCTTT. It is translated as CASSFGLNTEAFF.

This chain uses TRBV27 with TRBJ1-6; D possibly corresponds to TRBD1 (5 bases). There are 14 residues in the CDR3. Germline loops: CDR1 MNHEY, CDR2 SMNVEV (reference sequence). With 6 bases removed from V and 4 bases from J, the gap between germline ends came to 10 bases. Here the CDR3 reads CASRKAGYNSPLHF. The DNA of the CDR3 is TGTGCCAGCAGAAAGGCAGGGTATAATTCACCCCTCCACTTT.

This clone was counted once. This chain connects TRBV2 to TRBJ1-5; the D is unclear. This CDR3 has 14 residues. Germline assignment: CDR1 SNHLY and CDR2 FYNNEI. V shed 5 bases and J shed 5 bases, with 13 bases lying between them. CDR3 sequence: CASSLTVFYQPQHF. The DNA of the CDR3 is TGTGCCAGCAGTTTGACTGTTTTTTATCAGCCCCAGCATTTT.

CDR3 in amino acids: CSVVKRREGEQFF. The CDR3 DNA follows: TGCAGCGTTGTTAAGCGGCGCGAGGGTGAGCAGTTCTTC. The chain couples TRBV29-1 to TRBJ2-1; a possible D gene is TRBD2 (5 bases). The CDR3 extends over 13 amino acids. The V end was cut by 4 bases, the J end by 9 bases, with 16 bases between. Germline lookup yields CDR1 SQVTM and CDR2 ANQGSEA.

This rearrangement joins TRBV28 to TRBJ1-5; D may be TRBD1 (6 bases). The ends were cut back, 4 bases at V and 4 bases at J, with 20 bases in the middle. Germline CDR1 and CDR2: MDHEN and SYDVKM. The CDR3 spans 17 residues. The CDR3 coding sequence is TGTGCCAGCAGTTCCCAGGGCGGCGGACAGAAGAATCAGCCCCAGCATTTT. Translated, it gives CASSSQGGGQKNQPQHF.

The chain uses TRBV21-1 and TRBJ2-7; the D segment call TRBD1 is taken from the table without a DNA check. TRBV21-1 is a pseudogene locus. CDR3 length equals 16 residues. CDR3 DNA: TGTGCCAGCAGCCGCCGGCAGGGGAATCTAACTTACGAGCAGTACTTC. It codes for CASSRRQGNLTYEQYF.